Listed here are 19 T cell receptor beta chains from one sample, sequenced in a study of T cells in Graves' hyperthyroidism and ophthalmopathy. The investigators amplified TCR beta CDR3 regions from RNA transcripts. HTBI primers were used for first-round RT-PCR of the TCR CDR3. One entry per CDR3 protein results from TCRdb running MiXCR on the multiplex PCR reads. The sample has 700,000 or so distinct CDR3 sequences, roughly 14% seen once; the top ten hold under 15%. The sequencing sample was made of blood. These receptors all come from a woman in her forties or fifties with Graves' ophthalmopathy.

This chain links TRBV24-1 with TRBJ2-2; D is ambiguous. Germline V CDR1 and CDR2: KGHDR, SFDVKD. V gave up 5 bases and J gave up 1 base, with 13 bases separating them. CDR3 length: 16 residues. The CDR3 nucleotides are TGTGCCACCAGTGGCGGCCAGGAATTGAACACCGGGGAGCTGTTTTTT. Its protein product is CATSGGQELNTGELFF.

This clonotype showed up many times. The V and J genes are TRBV10-3 and TRBJ1-4; no reliable D call. CDR1 is ENHRY, CDR2 SYGVKD, per germline. The V end was cut by 0 bases, the J end by 7 bases, with 12 bases between. This CDR3 contains 15 residues. The CDR3 reads CAISESFSRGEKLFF. CDR3 bases: TGTGCCATCAGTGAGTCGTTCAGTCGCGGTGAAAAACTGTTTTTT.

V is TRBV20-1 and J is TRBJ2-7, with TRBD2 matching over 10 bases. Germline CDR1 is DFQATT and CDR2 is SNEGSKA (reference sequence). This CDR3 contains 17 residues. V was pared by 0 bases and J by 6 bases, with 14 bases of the junction left unmatched. CDR3 loop: CSARDNGLAGVSSEQYF. DNA for the CDR3: TGCAGTGCTAGAGATAATGGGCTAGCGGGAGTGAGTAGCGAGCAGTACTTC.

This clonotype showed up many times. The chain combines TRBV6-1 with TRBJ2-1, with 7 bases that match TRBD1. J gave up 7 bases and V 7 bases, and 7 bases lay outside the gene matches. In germline, CDR1 is MNHNS, CDR2 SASEGT. The CDR3 spans 13 residues. CDR3 in amino acids: CASTYWGQNEQFF. The CDR3 nucleotides are TGTGCCAGCACGTATTGGGGACAGAATGAGCAGTTCTTC.

Only a few counts were recorded for this clonotype. An end of the junction differs from the germline gene, which may be a read error. The J gene is TRBJ2-1, the V gene TRBV28; 13 bases are shared with TRBD2. CDR3 length: 20 amino acids. Germline lookup yields CDR1 MDHEN and CDR2 SYDVKM. The CDR3 nucleotides are TGTGTCAGCTTTCCGGGACTAGCGGGATTAGTTGACGGCTCCTACAATGAGCAGTTCTTC. Protein sequence: CVSFPGLAGLVDGSYNEQFF.

This clonotype was counted many times. The V and J genes are TRBV29-1 and TRBJ2-7, with 8 bases aligning to TRBD1. Germline V gives CDR1 SQVTM, CDR2 ANQGSEA. The CDR3 is 14 residues long. The ends lost 7 bases at V and 4 bases at J; junction bases unmatched: 12. Here the CDR3 reads CSARDRGAGYEQYF. CDR3 nucleotides: TGCAGCGCACGAGACAGGGGCGCAGGTTACGAGCAGTACTTC.

This clonotype has ten or more counts. The rearrangement uses TRBV3-1 and TRBJ2-3; no definite D call. CDR3 length equals 13 residues. In germline, CDR1 is LGHDT, CDR2 YNNKEL (reference sequence). V dropped 2 bases and J dropped 4 bases, with 7 bases sitting between them. The CDR3 loop reads CASSQFLADTQYF. In nucleotides, the CDR3 is TGTGCCAGCAGCCAATTCCTGGCAGATACGCAGTATTTT.

V gene TRBV19 combines with J gene TRBJ2-1; 12 bases are a match to TRBD2. The CDR3 is 17 amino acids. After removal of 2 bases from V and 0 bases from J, the junction contained 2 bases not matched to a gene. Germline assignment: CDR1 LNHDA and CDR2 SQIVND (reference sequence). This CDR3 reads CASSILAGGSSYNEQFF. The CDR3 nucleotides are TGTGCCAGTAGTATACTAGCGGGAGGGAGCTCCTACAATGAGCAGTTCTTC.

This sequence joins TRBV28 and TRBJ1-1; D is unresolved. The V end lost 3 bases, the J end lost 3 bases, and 17 bases lay between the germline ends. This CDR3 comprises 16 residues. Germline V gene data show CDR1 as MDHEN and CDR2 as SYDVKM. As DNA, the CDR3 is TGTGCCAGCAGTTTGGGCCCGGGAACATGGGACACTGAAGCTTTCTTT. Translated: CASSLGPGTWDTEAFF.

This clonotype was detected a few times. CDR3 nucleotides: TGTGCCGGCACCGTTTCACAAGGGGGGGCTGAAGCTTTCTTT. This translates into CAGTVSQGGAEAFF. J is TRBJ1-1 and V is TRBV6-1; a weak D match, TRBD1 (6 bases). Trimming left V 11 bases short and J 6 bases short, with 22 bases between. The germline gives CDR1 MNHNS, CDR2 SASEGT. This CDR3 is 14 amino acids long.

In this sample, this clonotype turned up many times. This chain joins TRBV28 and TRBJ1-3; the D is unclear. The CDR3 totals 18 residues. Germline lookup yields CDR1 MDHEN and CDR2 SYDVKM. The V end lost 7 bases, the J end lost 0 bases, and 22 bases lay between the germline ends. The CDR3 spells CASTQGGKGSSSGNTIYF. CDR3 nucleotide sequence: TGTGCCAGCACCCAAGGCGGAAAAGGCTCAAGCTCTGGAAACACCATATATTTT.

The rearrangement links TRBV10-3 to TRBJ2-5; a weak D match, TRBD1 (5 bases). This CDR3 spans 12 amino acids. Per germline, CDR1 ENHRY and CDR2 SYGVKD. V gave up 7 bases and J gave up 2 bases, with 8 bases separating them. The CDR3 reads CAIKDTQETQYF. The CDR3 DNA is TGTGCCATCAAGGACACACAAGAGACCCAGTACTTC.

This clonotype was picked up many times. This rearrangement joins TRBV28 to TRBJ2-3, with unresolved D. The CDR3 is 12 residues long. From germline, CDR1 is MDHEN and CDR2 SYDVKM. Trimming pared 3 bases from V and 11 bases from J, leaving 12 bases between. CDR3 bases: TGTGCCAGCAGTTTGGTTTTGGCTGAGCAGTATTTT. The encoded protein is CASSLVLAEQYF.

This chain connects TRBV7-9 to TRBJ2-2, with D possibly being TRBD1 (6 bases). CDR1 is SEHNR and CDR2 is FQNEAQ in the germline V gene (reference sequence). V dropped 5 bases and J dropped 5 bases, with 15 bases sitting between them. This CDR3 contains 15 residues. CDR3 amino acids: CASSPPVGGTGELFF. The DNA for the CDR3 is TGTGCCAGCAGCCCCCCGGTAGGGGGAACCGGGGAGCTGTTTTTT.

This clonotype has just a few counts. J is TRBJ1-4 and V is TRBV4-3; tentative D call: TRBD1 (6 bases). There are 18 residues in the CDR3. V gave up 2 bases and J gave up 4 bases, with 20 bases separating them. CDR1 and CDR2 from the germline V gene are LGHNA and YSLEER. CDR3 sequence: CASSQYSPPGEGNEKLFF. The CDR3 DNA sequence: TGCGCCAGCAGCCAATATAGCCCTCCAGGGGAGGGTAATGAAAAACTGTTTTTT.

At least ten counts were recorded for this clonotype. The genes are TRBV6-1 and TRBJ2-3; 10 positions agree with TRBD1. V gave up 6 bases and J gave up 4 bases; unmatched junction bases: 4. CDR3 length: 14 residues. CDR1 and CDR2 (germline): MNHNS, SASEGT. The CDR3 loop is CASRIDRGPDTQYF. In nucleotides, the CDR3 is TGTGCCAGCAGAATTGACAGGGGGCCAGATACGCAGTATTTT.

This clonotype showed up many times. The rearrangement joins TRBV18 to TRBJ1-2, with 8 bases that match TRBD1. This CDR3 region has 15 residues. The ends lost 2 bases at V and 4 bases at J; junction bases unmatched: 6. Germline CDR1 and CDR2: KGHSH and LQKENI. The CDR3 nucleotides read TGTGCCAGCTCACCATCCGCAGGGGGCCCCTATGGCTACACCTTC. Translation gives CASSPSAGGPYGYTF.

V and J are TRBV7-2 and TRBJ1-2, with D unclear. The CDR3 consists of 13 residues. The germline V and J ends were trimmed by 1 base and 4 bases, with 7 bases remaining between them. Germline CDR1 is SGHTA and CDR2 is FQGNSA. DNA of the CDR3: TGTGCCAGCAGCTTAGATTTTCCCTATGGCTACACCTTC. Its translation: CASSLDFPYGYTF.

This clonotype appeared a single time. Since a much larger clone is just one base distant, this may be a read error. This rearrangement joins TRBV6-1 to TRBJ2-5, with a weak D call TRBD1 (5 bases). The assigned J gene may be wrong: the sequence end matches TRBJ2-1 better. The CDR3 sequence is 15 residues long. Germline CDR1 MNHNS, CDR2 SASEGT. CDR3 bases: TGTGCCAGCTCACCAGGTGGCAGGGCCCAAGAGACCCAGTTCTTC. It translates to CASSPGGRAQETQFF.